Presented here are 22 T cell receptor beta chains from one specimen sequenced in a study of T-cell reconstitution after alpha-beta-depleted transplantation in children listed by TCRdb under 2016. Library preparation employed PCR. Sequencing relied on an Illumina HiSeq 2500. Molecular barcoding was employed in the preparation of TCR libraries, with unique molecular identifiers being used to normalize TCRbeta repertoire quantification. The public reads were quality trimmed at Q25 with fastp and then assembled into clones with MiXCR by TCRdb, keeping productive beta chains. Rows with one shared CDR3 protein collapse into an entry with the most common genes and DNA. The sample table lists roughly 300,000 distinct CDR3 sequences, over 8% of them with a count of one. The ten largest account for about 9.4% of the sample. This material consisted of PBMCs from the stem cell graft donor, taken from the stem cell graft. These receptors all stem from a human donor who donated a stem cell graft to a child with SCID.

The chain combines TRBV2 with TRBJ2-1; D ambiguous. CDR3 length: 14 residues. CDR1 SNHLY and CDR2 FYNNEI come from the germline V gene. The ends were cut back, 8 bases at V and 2 bases at J, with 13 bases in the middle. The CDR3 is CASLTVLAYNEQFF. In DNA, the CDR3 is TGTGCCAGCCTGACTGTTCTGGCCTACAATGAGCAGTTCTTC.

The J gene is TRBJ2-5, the V gene TRBV5-1, with D hard to call. The CDR3 length is 13 residues. Trimming stripped 2 bases from V and 5 bases from J, with 10 bases between. In germline, CDR1 is SGHRS, CDR2 YFSETQ. For the CDR3, the DNA is TGCGCCAGCAGCTTTTCCCCCGTCGAGACCCAGTACTTC. Residues: CASSFSPVETQYF.

This clonotype was observed at least ten times. The chain combines TRBV27 with TRBJ2-7; D ambiguous. Trimming left V 0 bases short and J 5 bases short, with 11 bases between. Germline loops: CDR1 MNHEY, CDR2 SMNVEV (reference sequence). CDR3 length: 14 amino acids. DNA of the CDR3: TGTGCCAGCAGTTTATCTCCCTTTCTGGACGAGCAGTACTTC. This encodes CASSLSPFLDEQYF.

The chain uses TRBV12-3 or TRBV12-4 and TRBJ2-3; 7 bases map to TRBD1. J was trimmed by 8 bases and V by 1 base; bases with no gene match: 12. The CDR3 contains 16 residues. The CDR3 DNA reads as TGTGCCAGCAGTTTAGGACAGGGAACCCGAAAAGTTACGCAGTATTTT. Protein product: CASSLGQGTRKVTQYF.

This CDR3 is CATDLGRDSISGEQFF. CDR3 in DNA: TGTGCCACCGATTTAGGCCGGGACTCGATAAGCGGGGAGCAGTTCTTC. J is TRBJ2-1 and V is TRBV6-5, with D possibly being TRBD2 (6 bases). CDR1 and CDR2 (germline): MNHEY, SVGAGI. Between the trimmed V and J ends, which lost 10 bases and 10 bases, there was a span of 29 bases. CDR3 length: 16 residues.

In this sample, this clonotype turned up a few times. The CDR3 loop is CASSSGTGLNVVYTF. The CDR3 bases are TGCGCCAGCAGCTCAGGGACAGGCCTTAATGTTGTCTACACCTTC. The genes are TRBV5-1 and TRBJ1-2; the match to TRBD1 covers 8 bases. The CDR3 consists of 15 residues. Per germline, CDR1 SGHRS and CDR2 YFSETQ. The V gene end was trimmed by 3 bases and the J gene end by 10 bases; junction bases not matched to a gene: 14.

This clonotype was picked up a small number of times. The DNA of the CDR3 is TGTGCCAGCAGCTTAACTGGTGATGAGCAGTTCTTC. Translation: CASSLTGDEQFF. This chain connects TRBV7-2 to TRBJ2-1; D remains unclear. CDR3 length equals 12 residues. Germline CDR1 is SGHTA and CDR2 is FQGNSA. V gave up 2 bases and J gave up 8 bases, with 7 bases separating them.

This clonotype was counted only a few times. V gene TRBV12-3 or TRBV12-4 combines with J gene TRBJ2-2; TRBD1 aligns across 9 bases. Trimming at V came to 6 bases and at J to 6 bases, leaving 5 bases not matched to a gene. The CDR3 has 14 amino acids. CDR3 sequence (DNA): TGTGCCAGCAGAAAGGACAGGGGAGCCGGGGAGCTGTTTTTT. Translating gives CASRKDRGAGELFF.

The J gene is TRBJ1-2, the V gene TRBV5-6, with TRBD1 matching over 11 bases. The CDR3 length is 16 residues. CDR1 is SGHDT and CDR2 is YYEEEE in the germline V gene. Trimming at V came to 4 bases and at J to 3 bases, leaving 8 bases not matched to a gene. DNA of the CDR3: TGTGCCAGCAGCACCGGACAGGGGGCGTCTTACTATGGCTACACCTTC. It is translated as CASSTGQGASYYGYTF.

The sample holds a few counts of this clonotype. CDR3 protein: CSAPPSLGETQYF. CDR3 in DNA: TGCAGTGCACCGCCTAGTCTGGGAGAGACCCAGTACTTC. This sequence joins TRBV20-1 and TRBJ2-5; unclear D gene. Germline V lookup: CDR1 DFQATT, CDR2 SNEGSKA (reference sequence). CDR3 length: 13 residues. The V end was cut by 6 bases, the J end by 4 bases, with 15 bases between.

This clonotype was observed at least ten times. The V call is TRBV15, the J call TRBJ2-6; no definite D call. This CDR3 has 17 amino acids. V dropped 0 bases and J dropped 0 bases, with 9 bases sitting between them. Germline CDR1 reads LNHNV; CDR2 reads YYDKDF (reference sequence). The CDR3 spells CATSRDSSSSGANVLTF. The CDR3 bases are TGTGCCACCAGCAGAGATTCCAGTAGCTCTGGGGCCAACGTCCTGACTTTC.

This clonotype was recorded many times. The V gene is TRBV12-3 or TRBV12-4, the J gene TRBJ2-2; D perhaps matches TRBD1 (6 bases). The CDR3 is 14 amino acids. The V end lost 2 bases, the J end lost 7 bases, and 11 bases lay between the germline ends. CDR3 nucleotide sequence: TGTGCCAGCAGTTTACAGGGGTGGATCGGGGAGCTGTTTTTT. Amino acid sequence: CASSLQGWIGELFF.

The CDR3 reads CASSSDRFFNEQYF. CDR3 nucleotides: TGTGCCAGCAGCTCGGACAGGTTCTTCAACGAGCAGTACTTC. This chain joins TRBV5-8 and TRBJ2-7; 7 positions agree with TRBD1. V shed 3 bases and J 5 bases; nucleotides not matched to a gene: 8. CDR1 is SGHTS, CDR2 YDEGEE, per germline. This CDR3 is 14 amino acids long.

This clonotype was picked up many times. The chain couples TRBV7-8 to TRBJ2-3; 10 bases match TRBD1. The junction had 6 bases not matched to a gene; V was cut back by 6 bases and J by 3 bases. The CDR3 is 15 amino acids. CDR1 and CDR2 (germline): SGHVS, FQNEAQ. The CDR3 reads CASSSGQGTTDTQYF. CDR3 nucleotides: TGTGCCAGCAGTTCGGGACAGGGGACGACAGATACGCAGTATTTT.

On this clonotype itself: A much larger clone sits a single nucleotide away, making a read error possible. The chain links TRBV20-1 to TRBJ2-5, with 11 bases lining up with TRBD2. Germline trimming cut 6 bases from V and 7 bases from J; bases unmatched to any gene: 16. The CDR3 spans 16 residues. Per the germline V gene, CDR1 is DFQATT and CDR2 is SNEGSKA (reference sequence). The CDR3 region has the DNA TGCAGTGCACCGGATTTTCTAGCGGGGGGCCTGGGGACCCAGTACTTC. As protein: CSAPDFLAGGLGTQYF.

V gene TRBV25-1 combines with J gene TRBJ2-7; 11 bases agree with TRBD1. With 5 bases clipped from V and 4 bases from J, the junction kept 19 bases outside the gene matches. The V gene's germline CDR1 is MGHDK and CDR2 SYGVNS. CDR3 size: 19 residues. The CDR3 is CASSPRTGGPHNKGYEQYF. DNA of the CDR3: TGTGCCAGCAGTCCCAGGACAGGGGGCCCTCATAATAAGGGGTACGAGCAGTACTTC.

The chain employs TRBV5-1 and TRBJ2-2; either TRBD1 or TRBD2 may supply D (5 bases each). Germline CDR1 is SGHRS and CDR2 is YFSETQ. CDR3 length equals 14 residues. Trimming took off 6 bases at V and 4 bases at J, with 13 bases between the two ends. The CDR3 is CASNRDGTTGELFF. The DNA for the CDR3 is TGCGCCAGCAACCGGGACGGCACCACCGGGGAGCTGTTTTTT.

The chain couples TRBV6-2 or TRBV6-3 to TRBJ2-4; D might be TRBD2 (5 bases). The CDR3 has 14 residues. Trimming cost V 2 bases and J 6 bases, with 11 bases left between them. Germline CDR1 MNHEY, CDR2 SVGEGT. The CDR3 sequence is CASSYQGLANIQYF. The DNA of the CDR3 is TGTGCCAGCAGTTACCAAGGACTGGCAAACATTCAGTACTTC.

V usage is TRBV5-1 and J usage is TRBJ2-1; a possible D gene is TRBD2 (6 bases). CDR1 SGHRS and CDR2 YFSETQ come from the germline V gene. CDR3 length equals 15 residues. Between the trimmed V and J ends, which lost 2 bases and 2 bases, there was a span of 11 bases. The CDR3 coding sequence is TGCGCCAGCAGCTTAACTAGCACCACCTACAATGAGCAGTTCTTC. Translation gives CASSLTSTTYNEQFF.

The chain has TRBV14 and TRBJ1-1; D gene unclear. Looked up from germline, CDR1 is SGHDN and CDR2 is FVKESK. This CDR3 is built from 13 residues. Trimming took off 2 bases at V and 6 bases at J, with 10 bases between the two ends. CDR3 DNA: TGTGCCAGCAGCCAATTTGTGGGAGCTGAAGCTTTCTTT. Translating gives CASSQFVGAEAFF.

This clonotype appeared many times. The chain is built from TRBV29-1 and TRBJ2-2; 7 bases are shared with TRBD1. The junction had 6 bases not matched to a gene; V was cut back by 7 bases and J by 4 bases. Germline V lookup: CDR1 SQVTM, CDR2 ANQGSEA. The CDR3 runs 13 residues. The CDR3 DNA sequence: TGCAGCGCCACCGACAGGGCCACCGGGGAGCTGTTTTTT. It yields the protein CSATDRATGELFF.

This clonotype occurred a few times. The chain joins TRBV7-9 to TRBJ2-7, with D uncertain. Germline CDR1 reads SEHNR; CDR2 reads FQNEAQ (reference sequence). Trimming shortened V by 8 bases and J by 5 bases, and 13 bases separated the two germline ends. The CDR3 is 12 residues long. The CDR3 DNA reads TGTGCCAGCTCCCGAGTGGCCCACGAGCAGTACTTC. Translation: CASSRVAHEQYF. The whole variable domain, filled in from reference TRBV7-9 and TRBJ2-7, reads DTGVSQNPRHKITKRGQNVTFRCDPISEHNRLYWYRQTLGQGPEFLTYFQNEAQLEKSRLLSDRFSAERPKGSFSTLEIQRTEQGDSAMYLCASSRVAHEQYFGPGTRLTVT.